The source of this T cell receptor beta chain is a study of T cells in Graves' hyperthyroidism and ophthalmopathy. Findings and caveats of the study: Blood also carried most thyroid clonotypes expanded above 0.001. Ophthalmopathy was separated from stable hyperthyroidism by a 13 V-J model.

This clonotype was picked up a small number of times. The antigen remains unidentified. The CDR3 contains 15 residues. Per germline, CDR1 SGHAT and CDR2 FQNNGV. Losses at the gene ends were 3 bases for V and 9 bases for J; bases not matched to a gene: 6. Regions amplified from RNA transcripts were the TCR beta CDR3 regions. An initial round of RT-PCR targeting the TCR CDR3 relied on the HTBI primer set. MiXCR, run by TCRdb on the multiplex PCR reads, gives a single entry per CDR3 protein. The table lists hundreds of thousands of distinct CDR3 sequences, less than 45% of them singletons. The chain couples TRBV11-2 to TRBJ1-6, with 9 bases identical to TRBD1. Specimen: peripheral blood or thyroid tissue (not recorded which). The receptor comes from an adult man with Graves' disease, either hyperthyroidism or ophthalmopathy (not recorded which). CDR3 sequence: CASSLGRQGVSPLHF. The DNA of the CDR3 is TGTGCCAGCAGCTTGGGGAGACAGGGGGTTTCACCCCTCCACTTT.